Reported below is one TCR beta chain. The antigen is unknown. This entry comes from a study of shared clonotypes between healthy human individuals. Findings and limits, study-wide: Sharing across a few donors was seen in 4% to 5% of naive CD4 clonotypes. Sequencing of the sorted subsets was shown by rarefaction to be incomplete despite large depth.

Sequencing was performed with immunoSEQ multiplex PCR; in TCRdb, only in-frame clones are kept and a portion is missing. The data hold 1,500,000 or so clones, with approximately 98.5% observed a single time. Each sample came from a Caucasian adult donor living in Nashville, Tennessee. The clonotype comes from a man aged 25-45 years in good health. The sequencing input was naive CD4+ T cells sorted from blood. Specified subset: CD45RA+ positively selected.

The CDR3 DNA is TGTGCCAGCAGCGGACACGTGGTCGGCGGGGGACTGAGCTCCTACAATGAGCAGTTCTTC. This translates into CASSGHVVGGGLSSYNEQFF. This chain connects TRBV9 to TRBJ2-1; 7 bases align to TRBD2. With 3 bases clipped from V and 0 bases from J, the junction kept 18 bases outside the gene matches. The V gene's germline CDR1 is SGDLS and CDR2 YYNGEE. The CDR3 extends over 20 amino acids.